These 13 T cell receptor beta chains were sequenced from one sample in a study of long-term antiretroviral therapy in people with HIV. The run of the v3.0 immunoSEQ assay was at survey level. Libraries were prepared by immunoSEQ multiplex PCR; TCRdb keeps only in-frame clonotypes and omits some of them. The sample shows about 23,000 clones, around 83% of them seen only once. The sequencing here drew on unsorted PBMCs, taken 0.4 years after starting antiretroviral therapy. The receptors were sampled from a man aged 50 to 60 with HIV.

J is TRBJ1-1 and V is TRBV7-6; D is uncertain. Per the germline V gene, CDR1 is SGHVS and CDR2 is FNYEAQ. The CDR3 extends over 14 amino acids. The ends were cut back, 3 bases at V and 1 base at J, with 9 bases in the middle. The CDR3 loop is CASSLGTTNTEAFF. CDR3 coding DNA: TGTGCCAGCAGCTTGGGTACAACGAACACTGAAGCTTTCTTT.

This clone was counted a single time. The chain employs TRBV7-2 and TRBJ2-7, with D possibly matching TRBD2 (7 bases). Germline CDR1 reads SGHTA; CDR2 reads FQGNSA. V gave up 5 bases and J gave up 5 bases, with 19 bases separating them. The CDR3 runs to 15 residues. The DNA for the CDR3 is TGTGCCAGCAGCCCGGTAAGGGGGAGGGGCCACGAGCAGTACTTC. As protein: CASSPVRGRGHEQYF.

V gene TRBV9 combines with J gene TRBJ2-3, with 9 nucleotides matching TRBD2. The CDR3 is 18 residues long. Losses at the gene ends were 7 bases for V and 1 base for J; bases not matched to a gene: 16. Germline V gives CDR1 SGDLS, CDR2 YYNGEE. This chain's CDR3 is CASGISGGGAGGTDTQYF. The DNA of the CDR3 is TGTGCCAGCGGGATTAGCGGGGGCGGCGCAGGGGGCACAGATACGCAGTATTTT.

Turning to this clone: This specimen includes other DNA sequences encoding the same CDR3. V usage is TRBV7-9 and J usage is TRBJ2-3; the D is unclear. Trimming took off 2 bases at V and 3 bases at J, with 0 bases between the two ends. The CDR3 is 11 amino acids. Germline V gene lookup returns CDR1 SEHNR and CDR2 FQNEAQ (reference sequence). The CDR3 DNA reads TGTGCCAGCAGCTTAACAGATACGCAGTATTTT. Protein sequence: CASSLTDTQYF.

The chain couples TRBV16 to TRBJ1-1; the D is unclear. Per the germline V gene, CDR1 is KGHSY and CDR2 is FQNENV. The CDR3 has 15 residues. V lost 4 bases to trimming and J lost 0 bases, with 12 bases between them. CDR3 bases: TGTGCCAGCAGCCTCCTCGACGACATGAACACTGAAGCTTTCTTT. Residues: CASSLLDDMNTEAFF.

This clone was detected only a few times. This rearrangement joins TRBV19 to TRBJ1-5, with unresolved D. Germline loops: CDR1 LNHDA, CDR2 SQIVND (reference sequence). The CDR3 loop spans 13 amino acids. Trimming left V 4 bases short and J 0 bases short, with 4 bases between. CDR3 amino acids: CASSNTSNQPQHF. The CDR3 coding sequence is TGTGCCAGTAGTAACACTAGCAATCAGCCCCAGCATTTT.

This sequence joins TRBV28 and TRBJ2-7; perhaps TRBD1 as D (5 bases). Trimming cost V 3 bases and J 1 base, with 16 bases left between them. From germline, CDR1 is MDHEN and CDR2 SYDVKM. The CDR3 consists of 16 residues. The CDR3 loop is CASSFWGRAGSYEQYF. The CDR3 nucleotides are TGTGCCAGCAGTTTTTGGGGTCGGGCAGGGTCCTACGAGCAGTACTTC.

This chain joins TRBV5-8 and TRBJ2-5, with D unresolved. Trimming removed 4 bases at V and 4 bases at J, with 17 bases between. Germline lookup yields CDR1 SGHTS and CDR2 YDEGEE. The CDR3 runs to 15 residues. The DNA of the CDR3 is TGTGCCAGCAGCGCCTACCTCGAACCCGGAGAGACCCAGTACTTC. Encoded protein: CASSAYLEPGETQYF.

This sequence joins TRBV5-4 and TRBJ1-6; D gene unclear. Trimming pared 3 bases from V and 4 bases from J, leaving 11 bases between. Germline-derived CDR1 and CDR2 are SGHNT and YYREEE (reference sequence). The CDR3 is 15 residues long. CDR3 loop: CASSSLGRYNSPLHF. CDR3 DNA sequence: TGTGCCAGCAGCTCGCTGGGCAGGTATAATTCACCCCTCCACTTT.

This rearrangement joins TRBV7-9 to TRBJ1-5; D is uncertain. Trimming took off 2 bases at V and 8 bases at J, with 10 bases between the two ends. From germline, CDR1 is SEHNR and CDR2 FQNEAQ (reference sequence). The CDR3 runs 13 residues. CDR3 sequence reads: CASSLNGGEPQHF. The CDR3 nucleotides are TGTGCCAGCAGCTTAAATGGAGGTGAGCCCCAGCATTTT.

The chain employs TRBV18 and TRBJ2-7; D possibly matches TRBD1 or TRBD2 (5 bases each). V shed 2 bases and J shed 2 bases, with 7 bases lying between them. Germline CDR1 KGHSH, CDR2 LQKENI. The CDR3 totals 13 residues. CDR3 DNA sequence: TGTGCCAGCTCACCAGGGGGACCCTACGAGCAGTACTTC. It codes for CASSPGGPYEQYF.

V is TRBV28 and J is TRBJ2-1, with unresolved D. V dropped 4 bases and J dropped 1 base, with 14 bases sitting between them. Looked up from germline, CDR1 is MDHEN and CDR2 is SYDVKM. The CDR3 spans 16 residues. CDR3 in DNA: TGTGCCAGCAGTTCCCCACCCTTCGGGTCCTACAATGAGCAGTTCTTC. Amino acid sequence: CASSSPPFGSYNEQFF.

This chain joins TRBV7-2 and TRBJ2-7; the D gene is possibly TRBD2 (5 bases). V lost 5 bases to trimming and J lost 4 bases, with 24 bases between them. The V gene's germline CDR1 is SGHTA and CDR2 FQGNSA. The CDR3 runs 17 residues. The CDR3 bases are TGTGCCAGCAGCCTTCGAGCGGACCCTCGCGCTGGGTACGAGCAGTACTTC. It encodes CASSLRADPRAGYEQYF.